The text below deals with one T cell receptor (beta chain). This sample is part of a study of blood T cell repertoires in COVID-19. Study in general: T cells, B-cell-depleted T cells, or PBMCs supplied cDNA or gDNA.

The ends were cut back, 2 bases at V and 3 bases at J, with 8 bases in the middle. Germline V gene data show CDR1 as LGHDT and CDR2 as YNNKEL (reference sequence). The CDR3 totals 13 residues. Measured with immunoSEQ multiplex PCR; TCRdb has only the in-frame clones, and not every one. The sample holds 250,000 to 300,000 clones, roughly nine tenths seen once. Sequencing was performed on peripheral blood. The chain employs TRBV3-1 (or the pseudogene TRBV3-2) and TRBJ2-7; the D is unclear. The origin of this receptor is a young man with active or convalescent COVID-19. The CDR3 here is CASSQTVGYEQYF. As DNA, the CDR3 is TGTGCCAGCAGCCAAACTGTCGGCTACGAGCAGTACTTC.